The sequence of this T cell receptor (beta chain) was determined in a study of a mutant IDH1 vaccine in newly diagnosed glioma. Looking at the study overall: Patients previously underwent radiotherapy, temozolomide, or both, and most underwent both. Weeks 35 and 47 hosted visits V12 and V13, respectively.

In regard to this clone: What it recognizes is unknown.

CDR3 length: 15 amino acids. Germline V CDR1 and CDR2: MGHRA, YSYEKL. V was pared by 3 bases and J by 8 bases, with 7 bases of the junction left unmatched. The method was immunoSEQ multiplex PCR; TCRdb's version includes in-frame clones alone and lacks a portion of them. The profile shows roughly 69,000 clones, roughly 86% of them singletons. Described time point: week 35, safety follow-up. The investigators gave 300 ug of mutant IDH1 20-mer peptide in each vaccine dose, together with topical imiquimod. This chain links TRBV4-1 with TRBJ2-1; 10 positions agree with TRBD2. The sequencing here drew on PBMCs, taken from a glioma patient whose treatment included an IDH1 peptide vaccine. This clonotype was obtained from a man aged 25-40 years with glioma. DNA of the CDR3: TGCGCCAGCAGCCAGAGCGGGGGGGCCTTTTATGAGCAGTTCTTC. It yields the protein CASSQSGGAFYEQFF.